Presented here are 5 T cell receptor beta chains from one specimen sequenced in a study of PD-1 blockade in classical Hodgkin lymphoma. Brentuximab vedotin exposure varied, and every patient relapsed after autologous stem cell transplantation. Libraries were prepared by immunoSEQ multiplex PCR; TCRdb keeps only in-frame clonotypes and omits some of them. In the table there are about 6,800 clones, 76% of which are singletons. The sample was peripheral blood mononuclear cells (PBMCs), taken before the second cycle of nivolumab. These receptors were obtained from a human donor with classical Hodgkin lymphoma.

J is TRBJ2-2 and V is TRBV19, with 11 bases that match TRBD2. The CDR3 is 17 residues long. With V trimmed by 3 bases and J by 2 bases, 5 bases remained unmatched. From germline, CDR1 is LNHDA and CDR2 SQIVND (reference sequence). CDR3 nucleotides: TGTGCCAGTAGTATTTCACTAGCGGGAGCCAACACCGGGGAGCTGTTTTTT. It yields the protein CASSISLAGANTGELFF.

The gene calls are TRBV10-1 and TRBJ1-3; TRBD1 matches at 11 bases. The CDR3 is made up of 18 amino acids. Germline assignment: CDR1 WNHNN and CDR2 SYGVQD (reference sequence). J gave up 0 bases and V 3 bases, and 7 bases lay outside the gene matches. The chain's CDR3 is CASSDRGQGGPSGNTIYF. The CDR3 DNA reads TGCGCCAGCAGTGATAGGGGACAGGGGGGTCCCTCTGGAAACACCATATATTTT.

This clone is medium-sized within its sample. The chain employs TRBV10-3 and TRBJ2-1; TRBD2 is a possible D gene (6 bases). Germline V gene data show CDR1 as ENHRY and CDR2 as SYGVKD. V was shortened by 0 bases and J by 0 bases, with 12 bases between the two germline ends. This CDR3 region has 17 residues. The CDR3 DNA reads TGTGCCATCAGTGAGTCAGGGCTAGCGAGCTCCTACAATGAGCAGTTCTTC. This translates into CAISESGLASSYNEQFF.

V and J are TRBV19 and TRBJ2-5; the match to TRBD1 covers 11 bases. CDR3 size: 15 residues. CDR1 is LNHDA and CDR2 is SQIVND in the germline V gene (reference sequence). The V and J ends lost 6 bases and 6 bases, in that order; junction bases with no gene match: 9. The CDR3 DNA sequence: TGTGCCAGTAGGGGTATAGGACAGGGGGCTAAGACCCAGTACTTC. Its protein product is CASRGIGQGAKTQYF.

V and J are TRBV5-6 and TRBJ2-5; TRBD2 might be the D (6 bases). V lost 0 bases, J lost 7 bases, and 19 bases lay in between. The CDR3 contains 16 residues. The V gene's germline CDR1 is SGHDT and CDR2 YYEEEE. The CDR3 loop is CASSLAGQRWGVTQYF. CDR3 in DNA: TGTGCCAGCAGCTTGGCCGGGCAGCGCTGGGGGGTGACCCAGTACTTC.